The 23 T cell receptor beta chains in this list originate from one sample, sequenced in a study of blood T cell repertoires in COVID-19. Produced via immunoSEQ multiplex PCR; TCRdb's table is partial and in-frame only. Seen here are 40,000 or so clones, approximately 90% observed once, and the top ten hold around 5.1%. Sequencing was done on a sample of peripheral blood. The source is a man in his sixties with COVID-19, enrolled during active disease.

V usage is TRBV11-2 and J usage is TRBJ2-7, with D perhaps matching TRBD2 (6 bases). Deletions cut 5 bases from V and 6 bases from J, with 14 bases between. The germline gives CDR1 SGHAT, CDR2 FQNNGV. This CDR3 contains 13 residues. The CDR3 loop reads CASSIEPGGEQYF. CDR3 nucleotides: TGTGCCAGCAGCATCGAGCCCGGGGGCGAGCAGTACTTC.

This clone was recorded only once. V and J are TRBV6-2 or TRBV6-3 and TRBJ1-1; D remains unclear. From germline, CDR1 is MNHEY and CDR2 SVGEGT. Trimming took 5 bases from V and 6 from J, leaving 10 bases between them. CDR3 size: 12 residues. CDR3 sequence (DNA): TGTGCCAGCAGTACTCAGACTTCTGAAGCTTTCTTT. Protein product: CASSTQTSEAFF.

This clone appeared a few times. In the same sample, other DNA sequences code for this CDR3. The rearrangement joins TRBV19 to TRBJ1-2; 10 nucleotides line up with TRBD1. The CDR3 covers 14 residues. Unmatched junction bases numbered 3, after V lost 6 bases and J lost 2 bases. Germline V gene sequence: CDR1 LNHDA, CDR2 SQIVND (reference sequence). CDR3 in amino acids: CASRRTGGNYGYTF. The CDR3 region has the DNA TGTGCCAGTAGGCGGACAGGGGGAAACTATGGCTACACCTTC.

The V and J genes are TRBV18 and TRBJ2-1; TRBD2 matches at 9 bases. V shed 0 bases and J 4 bases; nucleotides not matched to a gene: 4. From germline, CDR1 is KGHSH and CDR2 LQKENI. The length of the CDR3 is 16 residues. CDR3: CASSPPAGGPYNEQFF. As DNA, the CDR3 is TGTGCCAGCTCACCACCGGCGGGAGGGCCTTACAATGAGCAGTTCTTC.

This chain joins TRBV9 and TRBJ1-5; D gene uncertain. The V gene's germline CDR1 is SGDLS and CDR2 YYNGEE. The CDR3 runs to 15 residues. V was clipped by 4 bases and J by 3 bases, with 14 bases between them. The CDR3 coding sequence is TGTGCCAGCAGCCTAACAGATGGTCCCAATCAGCCCCAGCATTTT. It specifies CASSLTDGPNQPQHF.

This chain connects TRBV7-8 to TRBJ1-1, with a possible D match to TRBD1 (6 bases). Germline V CDR1 and CDR2: SGHVS, FQNEAQ. V was pared by 5 bases and J by 0 bases, with 13 bases between. The CDR3 is 15 amino acids. DNA for the CDR3: TGTGCCAGCAGCACTTACAGGGAGATGAACACTGAAGCTTTCTTT. It is translated as CASSTYREMNTEAFF.

The chain is built from TRBV20-1 and TRBJ2-4, with D possibly being TRBD2 (7 bases). Germline V gene sequence: CDR1 DFQATT, CDR2 SNEGSKA (reference sequence). This CDR3 is built from 14 residues. Trimming took 3 bases from V and 5 from J, leaving 14 bases between them. The CDR3 spells CSASKGGSENIQYF. In DNA, the CDR3 is TGCAGTGCTAGTAAGGGGGGGAGTGAAAACATTCAGTACTTC.

The V gene is TRBV27, the J gene TRBJ1-4, with TRBD1 matching 12 bases. With V trimmed by 2 bases and J by 10 bases, 5 bases remained unmatched. Looked up from germline, CDR1 is MNHEY and CDR2 is SMNVEV (reference sequence). The CDR3 runs 15 residues. The CDR3: CASSLGTGGQSKLFF. In DNA, the CDR3 is TGTGCCAGCAGTTTAGGGACAGGGGGCCAGTCAAAACTGTTTTTT.

This clone has a single count. J is TRBJ1-5 and V is TRBV5-4, with 7 bases aligning to TRBD1. J lost 2 bases, V lost 0 bases, and 11 bases had no gene match. There are 18 residues in the CDR3. The germline CDR1 and CDR2 sequences are SGHNT and YYREEE (reference sequence). The CDR3, as DNA: TGTGCCAGCAGCTTGGGGGGTACTACAGGGGTGGGCAATCAGCCCCAGCATTTT. It codes for CASSLGGTTGVGNQPQHF.

This chain connects TRBV9 to TRBJ1-5, with unresolved D. With 3 bases removed from V and 6 bases from J, the gap between germline ends came to 10 bases. CDR3 length: 13 amino acids. Germline V gives CDR1 SGDLS, CDR2 YYNGEE. CDR3 residues: CASSAHPGQPQHF. CDR3 nucleotide sequence: TGTGCCAGCAGCGCCCACCCCGGTCAGCCCCAGCATTTT.

This clone was detected only a few times. The genes are TRBV6-1 and TRBJ2-1; TRBD1 might be the D (6 bases). The CDR3 covers 15 residues. Germline CDR1 is MNHNS and CDR2 is SASEGT. V shed 1 base and J shed 1 base, with 8 bases lying between them. The CDR3 spells CASSEDRVSYNEQFF. As DNA, the CDR3 is TGTGCCAGCAGTGAAGACAGGGTGTCCTACAATGAGCAGTTCTTC.

This clone was found once. The chain has TRBV11-3 and TRBJ2-7; tentative D call: TRBD2 (6 bases). Trimming left V 2 bases short and J 4 bases short, with 9 bases between. The germline V gene encodes CDR1 SGHNT and CDR2 YENEEA. The CDR3 has 13 amino acids. The CDR3 coding sequence is TGTGCCAGCAGCTTACTAGCGAGGTACGAGCAGTACTTC. It is translated as CASSLLARYEQYF. The variable domain in full, with the rest retrieved from reference TRBV11-3 and TRBJ2-7, is EAGVVQSPRYKIIEKKQPVAFWCNPISGHNTLYWYLQNLGQGPELLIRYENEEAVDDSQLPKDRFSAERLKGVDSTLKIQPAELGDSAVYLCASSLLARYEQYFGPGTRLTVT.

V is TRBV30 and J is TRBJ1-2; 11 bases align to TRBD1. The CDR3 covers 15 residues. The V gene end was trimmed by 4 bases and the J gene end by 3 bases; junction bases not matched to a gene: 7. Looked up from germline, CDR1 is GTSNPN and CDR2 is SVGIG (reference sequence). CDR3 sequence (DNA): TGTGCCTGGACCCTTGGACAGGGGGCATACTATGGCTACACCTTC. Its protein product is CAWTLGQGAYYGYTF.

The V gene is TRBV5-6, the J gene TRBJ1-1; D may be TRBD1 (5 bases). The CDR3 loop spans 15 amino acids. The V end lost 3 bases, the J end lost 3 bases, and 15 bases lay between the germline ends. CDR1 is SGHDT and CDR2 is YYEEEE in the germline V gene. CDR3 loop: CASSSQGLGYTEAFF. In DNA form, the CDR3 reads TGTGCCAGCAGCTCTCAGGGTTTGGGGTACACTGAAGCTTTCTTT.

The chain links TRBV29-1 to TRBJ2-1; the D gene is possibly TRBD1 (5 bases). V was pared by 6 bases and J by 8 bases, with 14 bases between. The CDR3 consists of 12 residues. Germline V gene lookup returns CDR1 SQVTM and CDR2 ANQGSEA. The CDR3 sequence: CSVKGRVDEQFF. The DNA for the CDR3 is TGCAGCGTAAAGGGCAGGGTCGATGAGCAGTTCTTC.

The V call is TRBV5-1, the J call TRBJ2-1, with 7 bases matching TRBD1. Per the germline V gene, CDR1 is SGHRS and CDR2 is YFSETQ. After removal of 0 bases from V and 4 bases from J, the junction contained 4 bases not matched to a gene. The CDR3 is 15 residues long. In nucleotides, the CDR3 is TGCGCCAGCAGCTTGGGACAGGGACATTACAATGAGCAGTTCTTC. Its translation is CASSLGQGHYNEQFF.

This clone was detected once. The J gene is TRBJ1-6, the V gene TRBV11-1, with 8 bases that match TRBD1. The CDR3 has 16 residues. The germline V gene encodes CDR1 SGHAT and CDR2 FQDESV (reference sequence). V shed 0 bases, J shed 8 bases, and the junction held 6 bases outside the gene matches. CDR3 coding DNA: TGTGCCAGCAGCTTAGCTGGGACAGGTTCTTATTCACCCCTCCACTTT. The encoded protein is CASSLAGTGSYSPLHF.

V usage is TRBV12-3 or TRBV12-4 and J usage is TRBJ2-3, with 7 nucleotides matching TRBD1. The CDR3 loop spans 13 amino acids. Germline trimming cut 7 bases from V and 3 bases from J; bases unmatched to any gene: 4. In DNA, the CDR3 is TGTGCCAGCACCCTGGGACAGACAGATACGCAGTATTTT. It encodes CASTLGQTDTQYF.

This chain joins TRBV18 and TRBJ2-7; TRBD2 matches at 8 bases. The CDR3 sequence is 16 residues long. Germline V gives CDR1 KGHSH, CDR2 LQKENI. V dropped 6 bases and J dropped 0; count of bases not matched to a gene: 10. The CDR3 DNA reads TGTGCCAGCTCCGACCGGGGTAGCGGGAACTCCTACGAGCAGTACTTC. This gives the protein CASSDRGSGNSYEQYF.

The chain joins TRBV28 to TRBJ2-7; D possibly corresponds to TRBD2 (7 bases). CDR1 and CDR2 (germline): MDHEN, SYDVKM. Trimming removed 7 bases from V and 2 bases from J, with 15 bases in between. CDR3 length: 14 amino acids. The CDR3 sequence is CASNRGGSTYEQYF. The DNA for the CDR3 is TGTGCCAGCAATAGGGGGGGCAGTACCTACGAGCAGTACTTC.

V and J are TRBV5-5 and TRBJ1-1, with D maybe TRBD1 (6 bases). Per the germline V gene, CDR1 is SGHKS and CDR2 is YYEKEE (reference sequence). The CDR3 length is 16 residues. V lost 0 bases and J lost 7, with 19 bases in between. Here the CDR3 DNA reads TGTGCCAGCAGCTTGGGGCCACAGGGTATCAGCAATGAAGCTTTCTTT. It is translated as CASSLGPQGISNEAFF.

This chain connects TRBV5-1 to TRBJ1-2; D may be TRBD1 (5 bases). This CDR3 region has 13 residues. Deletions cut 2 bases from V and 10 bases from J, with 15 bases between. The germline V gene encodes CDR1 SGHRS and CDR2 YFSETQ. The CDR3 bases are TGCGCCAGCAGCTTTAGCAGGGAAAGTGACTACACCTTC. Protein sequence: CASSFSRESDYTF. Together with reference TRBV5-1 and TRBJ1-2, the CDR3 gives the full variable domain: KAGVTQTPRYLIKTRGQQVTLSCSPISGHRSVSWYQQTPGQGLQFLFEYFSETQRNKGNFPGRFSGRQFSNSRSEMNVSTLELGDSALYLCASSFSRESDYTFGSGTRLTVV.

This clone was picked up a small number of times. The chain uses TRBV5-1 and TRBJ2-7; TRBD1 matches at 9 bases. CDR1 SGHRS and CDR2 YFSETQ come from the germline V gene. The V and J ends lost 3 bases and 0 bases, in that order; junction bases with no gene match: 4. The CDR3 is 15 amino acids. CDR3: CASSWGQGSSYEQYF. CDR3 DNA sequence: TGCGCCAGCAGCTGGGGACAGGGAAGCTCCTACGAGCAGTACTTC.